Following are 17 T cell receptor beta chains from one sample sequenced in a study of blood T cell repertoires in COVID-19. The data were produced by immunoSEQ multiplex PCR, yet TCRdb's version contains in-frame clones alone and is incomplete. Among some 260,000 clones listed, 88% were seen once. Sequencing was performed on peripheral blood. The receptors stem from a woman between 65 and 79 years old with COVID-19, enrolled during active disease.

V is TRBV2 and J is TRBJ2-7, with 11 bases lining up with TRBD2. V was clipped by 8 bases and J by 2 bases; unmatched bases: 11. Germline-derived CDR1 and CDR2 are SNHLY and FYNNEI. The CDR3 length is 16 residues. CDR3 DNA sequence: TGTGCCAGCCGGATTAAGTTAGCGGGAGGGCCCTACGAGCAGTACTTC. Translating it yields CASRIKLAGGPYEQYF.

This clone has just one count. The rearrangement links TRBV7-2 to TRBJ2-7; D gene uncertain. This CDR3 spans 13 amino acids. Trimming cost V 1 base and J 3 bases, with 7 bases left between them. CDR1 SGHTA and CDR2 FQGNSA come from the germline V gene. The CDR3 DNA reads as TGTGCCAGCAGCTTAGGTGGCGGCTACGAGCAGTACTTC. It is translated as CASSLGGGYEQYF.

This chain uses TRBV7-9 with TRBJ1-2; TRBD1 matches at 7 bases. With V trimmed by 5 bases and J by 6 bases, 6 bases remained unmatched. Looked up from germline, CDR1 is SEHNR and CDR2 is FQNEAQ (reference sequence). The CDR3 length is 13 residues. CDR3 coding DNA: TGTGCCAGCAGCCCAGACAGGGTGCATGGCTACACCTTC. It encodes CASSPDRVHGYTF.

The chain combines TRBV7-3 with TRBJ2-1; D is ambiguous. Germline CDR1 and CDR2: SGHTA and FQGTGA. Trimming pared 1 base from V and 4 bases from J, leaving 5 bases between. The CDR3 is made up of 13 amino acids. The CDR3, as DNA: TGTGCCAGCAGCTTAAACTTATACAATGAGCAGTTCTTC. It codes for CASSLNLYNEQFF.

This chain links TRBV19 with TRBJ2-7, with TRBD2 matching 16 bases. V trimming: 4 bases; J trimming: 13 bases; junction bases outside the gene matches: 10. Germline CDR1 is LNHDA and CDR2 is SQIVND (reference sequence). The CDR3 consists of 15 residues. Here the CDR3 DNA reads TGTGCCAGTAGTAGCAGCGGGACTAGCGGGAGGGCCCTATACTTC. It is translated as CASSSSGTSGRALYF. The variable domain in full, with the rest retrieved from reference TRBV19 and TRBJ2-7, is DGGITQSPKYLFRKEGQNVTLSCEQNLNHDAMYWYRQDPGQGLRLIYYSQIVNDFQKGDIAEGYSVSREKKESFPLTVTSAQKNPTAFYLCASSSSGTSGRALYFGPGTRLTVT.

CDR3: CAWAGDRGDYGYTF. The CDR3 DNA follows: TGTGCCTGGGCCGGGGACAGGGGTGACTATGGCTACACCTTC. This chain connects TRBV30 to TRBJ1-2; TRBD1 aligns across 10 bases. The germline gives CDR1 GTSNPN, CDR2 SVGIG (reference sequence). This CDR3 has 14 residues. With 5 bases clipped from V and 3 bases from J, the junction kept 6 bases outside the gene matches.

The chain uses TRBV27 and TRBJ1-2, with D perhaps TRBD1 (5 bases). V gave up 6 bases and J gave up 3 bases, with 14 bases separating them. The length of the CDR3 is 14 residues. The germline V gene encodes CDR1 MNHEY and CDR2 SMNVEV (reference sequence). CDR3 DNA: TGTGCCAGCAGAATGGGGGGAGGGGACTATGGCTACACCTTC. This gives the protein CASRMGGGDYGYTF.

This chain links TRBV19 with TRBJ1-4; tentatively, D is TRBD1 (6 bases). The CDR3 is 13 residues long. The germline V gene encodes CDR1 LNHDA and CDR2 SQIVND (reference sequence). Trimming left V 7 bases short and J 6 bases short, with 12 bases between. The CDR3 loop is CASNLSGDEKLFF. The CDR3 DNA reads as TGTGCCAGTAATCTATCAGGGGATGAAAAACTGTTTTTT.

V is TRBV14 and J is TRBJ1-4; D is unclear. The germline V gene has CDR1 SGHDN and CDR2 FVKESK. V lost 2 bases to trimming and J lost 4 bases, with 11 bases between them. The CDR3 runs to 15 residues. The CDR3 loop reads CASSQRRTINEKLFF. In DNA form, the CDR3 reads TGTGCCAGCAGCCAACGGAGGACCATTAATGAAAAACTGTTTTTT. Looking up the rest from reference TRBV14 and TRBJ1-4 gives the full variable domain: EAGVTQFPSHSVIEKGQTVTLRCDPISGHDNLYWYRRVMGKEIKFLLHFVKESKQDESGMPNNRFLAERTGGTYSTLKVQPAELEDSGVYFCASSQRRTINEKLFFGSGTQLSVL.

This clone showed up just once. The chain carries TRBV3-1 (or the pseudogene TRBV3-2) and TRBJ2-3; possibly TRBD2 for D (7 bases). This CDR3 is 13 amino acids long. Germline V gene sequence: CDR1 LGHDT, CDR2 YNNKEL (reference sequence). The V end lost 4 bases, the J end lost 7 bases, and 12 bases lay between the germline ends. The CDR3 DNA sequence: TGTGCCAGCAGCCTCGGGGGGCCGAATACGCAGTATTTT. It encodes CASSLGGPNTQYF.

The V and J genes are TRBV5-4 and TRBJ2-7; D may be TRBD2 (5 bases). V lost 3 bases and J 0 bases, leaving 10 bases between the germline ends. The CDR3 extends over 14 amino acids. From germline, CDR1 is SGHNT and CDR2 YYREEE (reference sequence). In DNA form, the CDR3 reads TGTGCCAGCAGCTACGGAGGTTTCTCCTACGAGCAGTACTTC. Its translation is CASSYGGFSYEQYF.

The chain is built from TRBV7-6 and TRBJ1-4, with 11 bases identical to TRBD1. The CDR3 runs 16 residues. V lost 4 bases to trimming and J lost 8 bases; unmatched junction nucleotides: 9. Germline V gene data show CDR1 as SGHVS and CDR2 as FNYEAQ. DNA for the CDR3: TGTGCCAGCAGCTGGACAGGGGGCCTCACGGGGGAAAAACTGTTTTTT. This sequence encodes CASSWTGGLTGEKLFF.

CDR3 sequence (DNA): TGTGCCAGCAGTCGAGACAGGGGGGCCGGGGAGCTGTTTTTT. Its translation: CASSRDRGAGELFF. The chain combines TRBV6-4 with TRBJ2-2; 9 nucleotides match TRBD1. The CDR3 has 14 amino acids. The V and J ends lost 5 bases and 6 bases, in that order; junction bases with no gene match: 4. CDR1 and CDR2 (germline): MRHNA, SNTAGT.

This sequence joins TRBV14 and TRBJ1-1, with D maybe TRBD1 (6 bases). The CDR3 sequence is 15 residues long. V was pared by 2 bases and J by 7 bases, with 17 bases between. Looked up from germline, CDR1 is SGHDN and CDR2 is FVKESK. CDR3 amino acids: CASSQQDGRGREAFF. The CDR3 region has the DNA TGTGCCAGCAGCCAACAAGACGGCAGGGGACGTGAAGCTTTCTTT.

The chain uses TRBV4-3 and TRBJ1-5; weak D call: TRBD1 (6 bases). Germline V gives CDR1 LGHNA, CDR2 YSLEER. The CDR3 is 15 residues long. Deletions cut 2 bases from V and 4 bases from J, with 12 bases between. The CDR3 sequence: CASSQTRTDNQPQHF. The CDR3 DNA is TGCGCCAGCAGCCAAACCCGGACAGATAATCAGCCCCAGCATTTT.

The chain couples TRBV24-1 to TRBJ2-2, with D uncertain. V was cut by 5 bases and J by 4 bases, with 13 bases left in between. The V gene's germline CDR1 is KGHDR and CDR2 SFDVKD. This CDR3 contains 15 residues. The CDR3 sequence is CATSAGGPLTGELFF. In DNA form, the CDR3 reads TGTGCCACCAGTGCTGGTGGCCCGCTCACCGGGGAGCTGTTTTTT.

The J gene is TRBJ2-1, the V gene TRBV19; 14 nucleotides line up with TRBD2. This CDR3 region has 18 residues. Germline loops: CDR1 LNHDA, CDR2 SQIVND (reference sequence). With 5 bases clipped from V and 6 bases from J, the junction kept 12 bases outside the gene matches. The CDR3 DNA sequence: TGTGCCAGTAGTTCGACTAGCGGGAGGGCCTCACATGGCAATGAGCAGTTCTTC. Translation: CASSSTSGRASHGNEQFF.